This is a list of T cell receptor beta chains from one sample in a study of cytomegalovirus exposure and HLA in healthy donors. Sequenced by immunoSEQ multiplex PCR; TCRdb stores in-frame clones only, minus some. Counted here are about 120,000 clones, 60% to 85% occurring once; the ten biggest clones make up roughly 1.2%. Sequenced material: PBMCs. These receptors originate from a female donor in good health and CMV-seronegative. Each CDR3 is given with its conserved first and last residue. A D gene is named only where the DNA matches it firmly. Size is stated for part of the rows, as once, few or many counts, or as a class when the clone is expanded.

j_call | clone_size | v_call | d_call | cdr3_aa | cdr3_nt
TRBJ1-1 | . | TRBV18 | . | CASSPFPTGTVDTEAFF | TGTGCCAGCTCACCTTTTCCCACAGGGACGGTGGACACTGAAGCTTTCTTT
TRBJ2-1 | few | TRBV9 | TRBD2 | CASSVGTNNEQFF | TGTGCCAGCAGCGTTGGGACTAACAATGAGCAGTTCTTC
TRBJ2-7 | . | TRBV7-6 | . | CASSPGQKYEQYF | TGTGCCAGCAGCCCCGGACAGAAATACGAGCAGTACTTC
TRBJ2-1 | . | TRBV9 | . | CASSVTGLSGNEQFF | TGTGCCAGCAGCGTAACGGGGTTATCTGGGAATGAGCAGTTCTTC
TRBJ2-7 | once | TRBV7-6 | TRBD1 | CASSRTGGLEQYF | TGTGCCAGCAGCCGGACAGGGGGCCTCGAGCAGTACTTC
TRBJ2-1 | . | TRBV6-5 | TRBD2 | CASSTSGRAAEQFF | TGTGCCAGCAGCACTAGCGGGAGGGCCGCAGAGCAGTTCTTC
TRBJ2-7 | . | TRBV12-5 | . | CASGLPRDVSYEQYF | TGTGCTAGTGGTTTGCCCCGGGATGTCTCCTACGAGCAGTACTTC
TRBJ2-5 | . | TRBV5-1 | . | CASSEEETQYF | TGCGCCAGCAGCGAGGAGGAGACCCAGTACTTC
TRBJ2-2 | . | TRBV7-9 | . | CASSTQGWTGELFF | TGTGCCAGCAGCACGCAGGGATGGACCGGGGAGCTGTTTTTT
TRBJ2-1 | . | TRBV5-1 | TRBD2 | CASSPAGTSGAYNEQFF | TGCGCCAGCAGCCCAGCCGGGACTAGCGGGGCGTACAATGAGCAGTTCTTC
TRBJ2-7 | . | TRBV7-7 | . | CASSLSSAEISYEQYF | TGTGCCAGCAGCTTAAGCTCTGCCGAAATCTCCTACGAGCAGTACTTC
TRBJ1-1 | once | TRBV6-5 | TRBD1 | CASRRTGGEAFF | TGTGCCAGCAGACGGACAGGGGGCGAAGCTTTCTTT
TRBJ1-2 | few | TRBV6-1 | TRBD1 | CASSEGTGLGANYGYTF | TGTGCCAGCAGTGAAGGGACAGGGTTAGGAGCTAACTATGGCTACACCTTC
TRBJ1-6 | . | TRBV6-1 | . | CASSEWSGLNSPLHF | TGTGCCAGCAGTGAATGGTCAGGGTTGAATTCACCCCTCCACTTT
TRBJ1-3 | . | TRBV30 | . | CAWRRLNSGNTIYF | TGTGCCTGGAGACGACTGAACTCTGGAAACACCATATATTTT
TRBJ2-3 | . | TRBV18 | TRBD1 | CASSPDRGRVTDTQYF | TGTGCCAGCTCACCAGATAGGGGGCGTGTCACAGATACGCAGTATTTT
TRBJ2-1 | . | TRBV7-9 | TRBD2 | CASSLGRRGGLAGDWQFF | TGTGCCAGCAGCTTAGGCCGCAGAGGGGGACTAGCGGGAGATTGGCAGTTCTTC
TRBJ1-5 | . | TRBV5-5 | . | CASSFGRDSNQPQHF | TGTGCCAGCAGCTTTGGCAGGGATAGCAATCAGCCCCAGCATTTT
TRBJ2-5 | few | TRBV6-1 | TRBD2 | CASRGSGGRQETQYF | TGTGCCAGCAGAGGCAGCGGGGGCCGCCAAGAGACCCAGTACTTC
TRBJ2-1 | . | TRBV5-5 | TRBD2 | CASSLVLAGGGGRNEQFF | TGTGCCAGCAGCTTGGTACTAGCGGGAGGAGGAGGGCGCAATGAGCAGTTCTTC
TRBJ2-7 | . | TRBV7-2 | TRBD2 | CASSIQIGLAGAYEQYF | TGTGCCAGCAGCATACAGATCGGACTAGCGGGGGCCTACGAGCAGTACTTC
TRBJ1-5 | . | TRBV21-1 | . | CASSKYYRCGTGVSRQPQHF | .
TRBJ1-1 | . | TRBV19 | . | CASSISDRKAFF | TGTGCCAGTAGTATCTCCGACAGGAAAGCTTTCTTT
TRBJ1-1 | . | TRBV5-4 | . | CASSGRGGNTEAFF | TGTGCCAGCAGCGGAAGGGGGGGGAACACTGAAGCTTTCTTT
TRBJ2-7 | . | TRBV5-6 | . | CASSWGTNEQYF | TGTGCCAGCAGTTGGGGGACAAACGAGCAGTACTTC
TRBJ2-6 | . | TRBV4-2 | . | CASSQDRQGTSGANVLTF | TGTGCCAGCAGCCAAGATCGGCAGGGAACATCTGGGGCCAACGTCCTGACTTTC
TRBJ2-7 | few | TRBV28 | TRBD2 | CASRKHGRGLAGGGQYF | TGTGCCAGCAGGAAGCACGGTAGGGGACTAGCGGGAGGAGGGCAGTACTTC
TRBJ1-2 | . | TRBV9 | . | CASSVVPQGRWYGYTF | TGTGCCAGCAGCGTAGTACCCCAGGGGCGGTGGTATGGCTACACCTTC
TRBJ2-1 | once | TRBV30 | TRBD2 | CAWTSILPGLANNEQFF | TGTGCCTGGACCTCCATCCTCCCGGGACTAGCGAACAATGAGCAGTTCTTC
TRBJ2-1 | . | TRBV9 | . | CASSPNEGNEQFF | TGTGCCAGCAGCCCAAACGAGGGCAATGAGCAGTTCTTC
TRBJ1-3 | . | TRBV29-1 | . | CSAWTQSSGNTIYF | TGCAGCGCCTGGACACAAAGCTCTGGAAACACCATATATTTT
TRBJ1-3 | . | TRBV27 | . | CASSLGGTGNTIYF | TGTGCCAGCAGTTTAGGAGGGACTGGAAACACCATATATTTT
TRBJ2-7 | few | TRBV6-5 | . | CASSYSASTYEQYF | TGTGCCAGCAGTTACTCGGCTAGCACCTACGAGCAGTACTTC
TRBJ1-3 | . | TRBV15 | TRBD1 | CATREGTGARNTIYF | TGTGCCACCAGGGAGGGGACAGGAGCCCGAAACACCATATATTTT
TRBJ2-5 | . | TRBV5-1 | TRBD2 | CASSLSGGVLKETQYF | TGCGCCAGCAGCCTATCTGGGGGGGTCCTAAAAGAGACCCAGTACTTC
TRBJ1-1 | . | TRBV5-1 | . | CASSSGGGLNTEAFF | TGCGCCAGCAGCTCTGGGGGGGGACTGAACACTGAAGCTTTCTTT
TRBJ1-2 | . | TRBV9 | TRBD1 | CASSVALDGTGGATNYGYTF | TGTGCCAGCAGCGTAGCTTTGGATGGAACAGGGGGGGCGACTAACTATGGCTACACCTTC
TRBJ2-6 | . | TRBV6-1 | . | CASHPGSGANVLTF | TGTGCCAGCCACCCGGGCTCTGGGGCCAACGTCCTGACTTTC
TRBJ2-3 | . | TRBV30 | . | CAWSVGQGPDTQYF | TGTGCCTGGAGTGTGGGGCAGGGCCCAGATACGCAGTATTTT
TRBJ1-1 | . | TRBV19 | . | CASSTDRLNTEAFF | TGTGCCAGTAGTACCGACAGACTGAACACTGAAGCTTTCTTT
TRBJ2-4 | . | TRBV28 | TRBD1 | CASSQNLGQGLAKNSQYF | TGTGCCAGCAGCCAAAACCTAGGACAGGGATTAGCCAAAAACAGTCAGTACTTC
TRBJ2-7 | once | TRBV6-1 | TRBD1 | CASSSDRAYEQYF | TGTGCCAGCAGTTCCGACAGGGCATACGAGCAGTACTTC
TRBJ2-1 | . | TRBV4-1 | . | CASSPSYNEQFF | TGCGCCAGCAGCCCCTCGTACAATGAGCAGTTCTTC
TRBJ2-1 | . | TRBV11-2 | TRBD2 | CASSLDAGAFNNEQFF | TGTGCCAGCAGCTTAGACGCGGGAGCCTTTAACAATGAGCAGTTCTTC
TRBJ2-1 | . | TRBV5-1 | TRBD2 | CASSPSSGSYNEQFF | TGCGCCAGCAGCCCAAGTAGCGGGTCCTACAATGAGCAGTTCTTC
TRBJ2-7 | . | TRBV19 | . | CASSILSGGTYEQYF | TGTGCCAGTAGTATTTTAAGCGGCGGCACCTACGAGCAGTACTTC
TRBJ2-1 | . | TRBV10-2 | . | CASKDRGSYNEQFF | TGCGCCAGCAAGGACCGGGGGTCCTACAATGAGCAGTTCTTC
TRBJ2-1 | . | TRBV6-6 | . | CASSYLVGSSYNEQFF | TGTGCCAGCAGTTACTTGGTAGGGAGCTCCTACAATGAGCAGTTCTTC
TRBJ2-2 | once | TRBV9 | . | CASSSGLVPGELFF | TGTGCCAGCAGCTCCGGTTTGGTTCCTGGGGAGCTGTTTTTT
TRBJ2-3 | once | TRBV7-9 | . | CASSLVVRLEAPTDTQYF | TGTGCCAGCAGCTTAGTGGTCAGACTAGAGGCCCCCACAGATACGCAGTATTTT
TRBJ2-3 | . | TRBV2 | TRBD2 | CASTSGGSDTQYF | TGTGCCAGCACTAGCGGGGGTTCGGATACGCAGTATTTT
TRBJ2-2 | . | TRBV1 | . | CTSSQAKIRASGEPSNTGELFF | TGCACCAGCAGCCAAGCAAAGATCCGGGCTAGCGGGGAGCCCTCGAACACCGGGGAGCTGTTTTTT
TRBJ2-3 | few | TRBV28 | . | CASSLGGGTDTQYF | TGTGCCAGCAGTTTAGGAGGGGGCACAGATACGCAGTATTTT
TRBJ2-3 | few | TRBV27 | . | CASTSLDTQYF | TGTGCCAGCACCTCCTTAGATACGCAGTATTTT
TRBJ2-3 | few | TRBV6-4 | TRBD2 | CASSEIAGGTDTQYF | TGTGCCAGCAGTGAAATAGCGGGGGGCACAGATACGCAGTATTTT
TRBJ1-2 | once | TRBV19 | . | CASRNTGHGNYGYTF | TGTGCCAGTAGAAATACGGGACATGGAAACTATGGCTACACCTTC
TRBJ2-7 | . | TRBV7-6 | . | CASSLAWHEQYF | TGTGCCAGCAGCTTAGCGTGGCACGAGCAGTACTTC
TRBJ2-1 | . | TRBV5-8 | . | CASSFRRSEQFF | TGTGCCAGCAGCTTTCGAAGGAGTGAGCAGTTCTTC
TRBJ1-2 | few | TRBV27 | . | CASSQTGFYGYTF | TGTGCCAGCAGTCAAACAGGATTCTATGGCTACACCTTC
TRBJ1-1 | . | TRBV19 | . | CASKRQPNTEAFF | TGTGCCAGTAAGCGCCAACCTAACACTGAAGCTTTCTTT